This TCR beta chain is from a study of T-cell reconstitution after alpha-beta-depleted transplantation in children. This clonotype showed up many times. Unique molecular identifiers tagged the TCRbeta library. TCRdb processed the PCR reads anew with MiXCR; each CDR3 protein has one entry. The table has some 340,000 distinct CDR3 sequences, 10% seen once. V shed 5 bases, J shed 4 bases, and the junction held 6 bases outside the gene matches. Per the germline V gene, CDR1 is SGHRS and CDR2 is YFSETQ. This CDR3 region has 15 residues. The TCR comes from a human donor who donated a stem cell graft to a child with acute lymphoblastic leukemia. The rearrangement uses TRBV5-1 and TRBJ2-1; 10 bases are shared with TRBD2. Specimen: PBMCs from the stem cell graft donor, collected from the stem cell graft. The CDR3 spells CASRPGTSAYNEQFF. As DNA, the CDR3 is TGCGCCAGCAGACCCGGGACTAGCGCGTACAATGAGCAGTTCTTC.